This T cell receptor beta chain was observed in a study of beta chain features in type 1 diabetes. General study results and limits: Among patients with Type 1 diabetes, TCRB CDR3s were moderately but significantly shorter in every one of the four CD4+ subsets. For patients and controls alike, PCR might favor shorter templates to the same degree.

What was sequenced were expressed TCRB transcripts, since all of the isolated RNA had been reverse transcribed. Roughly 3.6 million reads were obtained on average from naive, central memory and regulatory T cell samples. Only in-frame clones appear in the TCRdb table, and some are missing; sequencing was by immunoSEQ multiplex PCR. This table has some 660,000 clones, around 15% appearing once. The purity of all sorted populations exceeded 95%. The CDR3 has 17 residues. Looked up from germline, CDR1 is MNHEY and CDR2 is SMNVEV (reference sequence). Unmatched junction bases numbered 10, after V lost 5 bases and J lost 0 bases. In the case of this clone: The target antigen is unknown.

The sequenced sample consisted of naive CD4+ T cells from blood. This receptor was obtained from a man between 18 and 35 years old with type 1 diabetes. The chain recombines TRBV27 with TRBJ2-1, with TRBD2 matching 7 bases. CDR3 residues: CASSPTLATRSYNEQFF. CDR3 bases: TGTGCCAGCAGTCCCACACTAGCGACCCGCTCCTACAATGAGCAGTTCTTC.